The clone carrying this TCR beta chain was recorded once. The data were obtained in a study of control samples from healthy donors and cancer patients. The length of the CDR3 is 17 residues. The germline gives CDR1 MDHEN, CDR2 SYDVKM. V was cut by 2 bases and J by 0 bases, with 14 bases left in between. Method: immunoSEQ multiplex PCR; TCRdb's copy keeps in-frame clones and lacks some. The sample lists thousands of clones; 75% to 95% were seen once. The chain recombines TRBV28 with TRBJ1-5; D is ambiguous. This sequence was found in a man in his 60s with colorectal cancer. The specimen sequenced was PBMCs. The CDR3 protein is CASSLAYFVDSNQPQHF. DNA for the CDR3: TGTGCCAGCAGTTTAGCATATTTCGTGGATAGCAATCAGCCCCAGCATTTT. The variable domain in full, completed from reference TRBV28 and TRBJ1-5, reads DVKVTQSSRYLVKRTGEKVFLECVQDMDHENMFWYRQDPGLGLRLIYFSYDVKMKEKGDIPEGYSVSREKKERFSLILESASTNQTSMYLCASSLAYFVDSNQPQHFGDGTRLSIL.